This passage covers 24 T cell receptor beta chains from one sample sequenced in a study of CD8 T cells in ankylosing spondylitis. Each CDR3 protein is one row after TCRdb ran MiXCR on the 5' RACE reads. This table has some 240,000 distinct CDR3 sequences, roughly a quarter appearing once. The material sequenced was blood, either unsorted or a sorted T cell fraction (not recorded which). Every receptor here comes from a male donor with ankylosing spondylitis or in good health (not recorded which).

The rearrangement uses TRBV11-1 and TRBJ1-1; maybe TRBD1 (6 bases). The germline V gene encodes CDR1 SGHAT and CDR2 FQDESV (reference sequence). V lost 5 bases, J lost 2 bases, and 18 bases lay in between. The CDR3 runs 16 residues. The DNA for the CDR3 is TGTGCCAGCAGCCCCCACAGGGTCTCGGGCAACACTGAAGCTTTCTTT. The encoded protein is CASSPHRVSGNTEAFF.

In this sample, this clonotype turned up a few times. This chain uses TRBV6-1 with TRBJ2-7; D may be TRBD1 (6 bases). This CDR3 has 14 amino acids. The germline V and J ends were trimmed by 6 bases and 3 bases, with 15 bases remaining between them. Germline V gene data show CDR1 as MNHNS and CDR2 as SASEGT. CDR3 sequence (DNA): TGTGCCAGCAGCCGAGGACAGTTCAACTACGAGCAGTACTTC. The encoded protein is CASSRGQFNYEQYF.

This clonotype appeared many times. The rearrangement links TRBV20-1 to TRBJ1-5; D gene ambiguous. The germline V gene has CDR1 DFQATT and CDR2 SNEGSKA (reference sequence). The ends were cut back, 6 bases at V and 0 bases at J, with 12 bases in the middle. The CDR3 has 14 residues. CDR3 DNA sequence: TGCAGTGCGACCGCCGGGCTTAGCAATCAGCCCCAGCATTTT. Protein product: CSATAGLSNQPQHF.

This clonotype appeared a few times. The rearrangement uses TRBV20-1 and TRBJ2-7, with D perhaps given as TRBD1 or TRBD2 (7 bases each). The V and J ends lost 3 bases and 4 bases respectively, with 16 bases between them. The CDR3 extends over 14 amino acids. Germline CDR1 reads DFQATT; CDR2 reads SNEGSKA (reference sequence). CDR3 bases: TGCAGTGCTAGGGGGGGAGGGGGCGTATACGAGCAGTACTTC. It encodes CSARGGGGVYEQYF.

This clonotype has more than one count but fewer than ten. Mismatch with germline at one junction end may stem from a read error. The chain couples TRBV12-5 to TRBJ1-1; TRBD1 matches 12 bases. Germline-derived CDR1 and CDR2 are LGHNT and FRNRAP. The CDR3 consists of 16 residues. The CDR3 here is CARGLGQGATNTEAFF. For the CDR3, the DNA is TGTGCTAGGGGTTTGGGACAGGGGGCGACGAACACTGAAGCTTTCTTT.

This clonotype was detected ten times or more. The CDR3 coding sequence is TGTGCCAGCAGTTTCTGGTTGGTCCTTAACTATGGCTACACCTTC. It translates to CASSFWLVLNYGYTF. This chain links TRBV12-3 or TRBV12-4 with TRBJ1-2; no clear D. There are 15 residues in the CDR3. V was cut by 3 bases and J by 1 base, with 12 bases left in between.

The chain uses TRBV20-1 and TRBJ2-7, with TRBD1 identical over 12 bases. This CDR3 is 14 amino acids long. After removal of 5 bases from V and 5 bases from J, the junction contained 7 bases not matched to a gene. In germline, CDR1 is DFQATT, CDR2 SNEGSKA (reference sequence). The CDR3 nucleotides read TGCAGTGCTGCCATGGGACAGGGGGCAGACGAGCAGTACTTC. It is translated as CSAAMGQGADEQYF.

The V call is TRBV15, the J call TRBJ2-7; 7 positions match TRBD1. Looked up from germline, CDR1 is LNHNV and CDR2 is YYDKDF (reference sequence). The CDR3 is 14 residues long. Trimming took 3 bases from V and 2 from J; bases not matched to a gene: 4. CDR3 coding DNA: TGTGCCACCAGCAGGCACAGGGGTCCCTACGAGCAGTACTTC. It encodes CATSRHRGPYEQYF.

The chain is built from TRBV5-6 and TRBJ2-5, with D perhaps being TRBD1 or TRBD2 (5 bases each). This CDR3 region has 13 residues. Germline loops: CDR1 SGHDT, CDR2 YYEEEE. V was shortened by 9 bases and J by 7 bases, with 19 bases between the two germline ends. The CDR3 is CAIGPGTERTQYF. The CDR3 nucleotides read TGTGCCATCGGCCCCGGGACGGAGAGGACCCAGTACTTC.

The chain is built from TRBV12-3 or TRBV12-4 and TRBJ2-3; the match to TRBD2 covers 8 bases. Germline trimming cut 8 bases from V and 3 bases from J; bases unmatched to any gene: 10. CDR3 length: 15 residues. The DNA of the CDR3 is TGTGCCAGCGCAAATGACGGGGGGGGGACAGATACGCAGTATTTT. This translates into CASANDGGGTDTQYF.

The chain recombines TRBV12-3 or TRBV12-4 with TRBJ1-3, with D possibly being TRBD1 (5 bases). The CDR3 loop spans 17 amino acids. Trimming removed 0 bases from V and 3 bases from J, with 15 bases in between. As DNA, the CDR3 is TGTGCCAGCAGTTTAGCTGGCGGCAGGGTTTTTGGAAACACCATATATTTT. Translation gives CASSLAGGRVFGNTIYF.

As concerns this clonotype: One base away lies a much larger clone, so this may be a sequencing read error. CDR3 bases: TGCAGAGCTAGAGAGGTTATCACCGGGGAGCTGTTTTTT. This translates into CRAREVITGELFF. The genes are TRBV20-1 and TRBJ2-2, with D unresolved. Per the germline V gene, CDR1 is DFQATT and CDR2 is SNEGSKA (reference sequence). The CDR3 consists of 13 residues.

V gene TRBV12-3 or TRBV12-4 combines with J gene TRBJ1-1, with D tentatively TRBD1 (6 bases). The CDR3 covers 13 residues. The V gene lost 10 bases and the J gene lost 0 bases, with 12 bases spanning the gap. The CDR3 DNA reads TGTGCCACCCACAGGGCCCTGAACACTGAAGCTTTCTTT. Translated: CATHRALNTEAFF.

This clonotype turned up a few times. The J gene is TRBJ2-1, the V gene TRBV7-3; 7 bases fit TRBD2. This CDR3 contains 15 residues. V lost 3 bases, J lost 1 base, and 3 bases stayed unmatched. Per germline, CDR1 SGHTA and CDR2 FQGTGA. The CDR3 spells CASSLLAASYNEQFF. CDR3 sequence (DNA): TGTGCCAGCAGCTTGCTAGCGGCTTCCTACAATGAGCAGTTCTTC.

The gene calls are TRBV20-1 and TRBJ2-5; possibly TRBD2 for D (6 bases). V was shortened by 2 bases and J by 10 bases, with 17 bases between the two germline ends. Germline CDR1 is DFQATT and CDR2 is SNEGSKA (reference sequence). The CDR3 extends over 13 amino acids. The CDR3 DNA reads as TGCAGTGCTAGACCCCCTGTTGGCGGGAACCAGTACTTC. It encodes CSARPPVGGNQYF.

This clonotype has ten or more counts. V usage is TRBV20-1 and J usage is TRBJ2-5; 11 nucleotides match TRBD2. The V segment lost 5 bases and the J segment 0 bases; nucleotides outside the gene matches: 2. CDR1 is DFQATT and CDR2 is SNEGSKA in the germline V gene (reference sequence). This CDR3 spans 14 amino acids. The CDR3 is CSALAGGYQETQYF. The CDR3 DNA is TGCAGTGCTCTAGCGGGGGGTTACCAAGAGACCCAGTACTTC.

The chain links TRBV29-1 to TRBJ2-5; 9 bases are a match to TRBD2. The CDR3 totals 14 residues. Germline CDR1 is SQVTM and CDR2 is ANQGSEA. Losses at the gene ends were 2 bases for V and 5 bases for J; bases not matched to a gene: 6. Written as DNA, the CDR3 is TGCAGCGTTGAATCTGCGGGGGGGCTGGAGACCCAGTACTTC. Translating gives CSVESAGGLETQYF.

This chain joins TRBV4-1 and TRBJ2-1; a weak D match, TRBD2 (5 bases). V was clipped by 4 bases and J by 10 bases, with 20 bases between them. The germline CDR1 and CDR2 sequences are MGHRA and YSYEKL. This CDR3 is built from 15 residues. CDR3 protein: CASSPLMDRGLEQFF. CDR3 DNA sequence: TGCGCCAGCAGCCCCCTGATGGATCGGGGTCTAGAGCAGTTCTTC.

This chain links TRBV12-3 or TRBV12-4 with TRBJ1-5, with D possibly being TRBD1 (5 bases). The germline V and J ends were trimmed by 3 bases and 6 bases, with 12 bases remaining between them. This CDR3 is 14 amino acids long. For the CDR3, the DNA is TGTGCCAGCAGTTTGGGCAGGGTAGGTCAGCCCCAGCATTTT. As protein: CASSLGRVGQPQHF.

The chain carries TRBV20-1 and TRBJ2-5; D is ambiguous. The CDR3 loop spans 11 amino acids. Germline-derived CDR1 and CDR2 are DFQATT and SNEGSKA (reference sequence). V was clipped by 0 bases and J by 3 bases, with 2 bases between them. Written as DNA, the CDR3 is TGCAGTGCTAGAGAAAAAGAGACCCAGTACTTC. Its translation: CSAREKETQYF.

This sequence joins TRBV6-1 and TRBJ2-5; D remains unclear. V lost 7 bases and J 6 bases, leaving 15 bases between the germline ends. Germline assignment: CDR1 MNHNS and CDR2 SASEGT. The CDR3 is 13 residues long. The CDR3 region has the DNA TGTGCCAGCACAGACTCGGGTTCGCAGACCCAGTACTTC. This encodes CASTDSGSQTQYF.

This clonotype was seen ten or more times. The J gene is TRBJ2-7, the V gene TRBV14, with 8 bases fitting TRBD1. CDR1 is SGHDN, CDR2 FVKESK, per germline. Trimming cost V 6 bases and J 6 bases; bases outside gene matches: 10. The CDR3 extends over 14 amino acids. The CDR3 nucleotides are TGTGCCAGCAGGCACTCCGGACAGGGCCTCGAGCAGTACTTC. It encodes CASRHSGQGLEQYF.

Ten or more counts support this clonotype. The chain is built from TRBV29-1 and TRBJ1-5; tentative D call: TRBD1 (5 bases). Germline V CDR1 and CDR2: SQVTM, ANQGSEA. This CDR3 spans 14 amino acids. Trimming cost V 4 bases and J 1 base, with 11 bases left between them. Here the CDR3 DNA reads TGCAGCGTTGGTTCCAGGGACAGCAATCAGCCCCAGCATTTT. Its protein is CSVGSRDSNQPQHF. Together with reference TRBV29-1 and TRBJ1-5, the CDR3 gives the full variable domain: SAVISQKPSRDICQRGTSLTIQCQVDSQVTMMFWYRQQPGQSLTLIATANQGSEATYESGFVIDKFPISRPNLTFSTLTVSNMSPEDSSIYLCSVGSRDSNQPQHFGDGTRLSIL.

This clonotype was seen many times. The genes are TRBV29-1 and TRBJ2-5; D may be TRBD1 (6 bases). Germline V gene lookup returns CDR1 SQVTM and CDR2 ANQGSEA. This CDR3 contains 11 residues. V lost 7 bases and J lost 4, with 10 bases in between. CDR3 region: CSDRVGETQYF. In nucleotides, the CDR3 is TGCAGCGACAGGGTCGGAGAGACCCAGTACTTC.